A selection of T cell receptor beta chains follows, all from one sample in a study of shared clonotypes between healthy human individuals. Assay: immunoSEQ multiplex PCR; the TCRdb copy retains only in-frame clones and omits some. The data show roughly 2.1 million clones, 93% seen once. The specimen sequenced was naive CD8+ T cells from PBMCs. These receptors originate from a man younger than 30 in good health. Some clones in this sample may be carry-over from other donors' samples. The CDR3 runs from the conserved cysteine through the conserved F or W. D genes are given only for firm matches. Size is omitted from some rows. Given values are once, few, many or a class for expanded clones.

V gene	J gene	D gene	clone size	CDR3 protein	CDR3 DNA
TRBV7-8	TRBJ2-2	NA	NA	CASSLGRDTGELFF	TGTGCCAGCAGCTTAGGGCGGGACACCGGGGAGCTGTTTTTT
TRBV27	TRBJ2-1	NA	NA	CASSLWGGPEQFF	TGTGCCAGCAGTTTGTGGGGCGGCCCCGAGCAGTTCTTC
TRBV19	TRBJ1-5	NA	NA	CASSPRDLNQPQHF	TGTGCCAGTAGTCCCCGGGACCTCAATCAGCCCCAGCATTTT
TRBV27	TRBJ1-2	NA	NA	CASSLGPEGFYGYTF	TGTGCCAGCAGTTTGGGCCCCGAGGGGTTCTATGGCTACACCTTC
TRBV11-2	TRBJ2-1	TRBD2	NA	CASSGGAGAYNEQFF	TGTGCCAGCAGCGGGGGAGCGGGAGCCTACAATGAGCAGTTCTTC
TRBV11-2	TRBJ2-7	TRBD2	NA	CASSLYTSGAVSYEQYF	TGTGCCAGCAGCTTATATACTAGCGGGGCCGTCTCCTACGAGCAGTACTTC
TRBV5-4	TRBJ2-7	NA	NA	CASSLDGATYEQYF	TGTGCCAGCAGCTTGGATGGGGCAACCTACGAGCAGTACTTC
TRBV27	TRBJ2-1	TRBD2	NA	CASTSWLAVNEQFF	TGTGCCAGTACAAGTTGGCTAGCGGTCAATGAGCAGTTCTTC
TRBV29-1	TRBJ1-2	NA	NA	CSVRSGGGDYGYTF	TGCAGCGTGAGATCGGGGGGCGGGGACTATGGCTACACCTTC
TRBV6-5	TRBJ1-5	TRBD1	NA	CASSTDREVHQPQHF	TGTGCCAGCAGTACCGACAGGGAAGTCCATCAGCCCCAGCATTTT
TRBV5-6	TRBJ2-3	TRBD1	NA	CASSSTDRGPATQYF	TGTGCCAGCAGCTCGACCGACAGGGGGCCAGCAACGCAGTATTTT
TRBV6-6	TRBJ1-1	NA	NA	CASSYEGGGAFF	TGTGCCAGCAGTTACGAGGGAGGTGGAGCTTTCTTT
TRBV4-2	TRBJ2-3	TRBD2	NA	CASSQGSASGRVDTQYF	TGTGCCAGCAGCCAAGGCAGCGCTAGCGGGAGGGTAGATACGCAGTATTTT
TRBV12-5	TRBJ2-1	TRBD2	once	CASGPGTNPDEQFF	TGTGCTAGTGGTCCCGGGACTAATCCCGATGAGCAGTTCTTC
TRBV7-8	TRBJ2-2	TRBD2	NA	CASSLLAGVGTGELFF	TGTGCCAGCAGCCTTCTAGCGGGAGTTGGCACCGGGGAGCTGTTTTTT
TRBV28	TRBJ2-7	NA	NA	CASRGRTLSYEQYF	TGTGCCAGCAGGGGCCGGACACTAAGCTACGAGCAGTACTTC
TRBV6-6	TRBJ1-4	NA	NA	CATLGPNEKLFF	TGTGCCACCCTCGGTCCTAATGAAAAACTGTTTTTT
TRBV9	TRBJ1-2	NA	NA	CASSASSRDPLYGYTF	TGTGCCAGCAGCGCATCCAGCAGGGACCCCCTCTATGGCTACACCTTC
TRBV27	TRBJ2-4	TRBD2	NA	CASSLRLAVAKNIQYF	TGTGCCAGCAGTTTAAGGCTAGCGGTAGCCAAAAACATTCAGTACTTC
TRBV30	TRBJ2-5	NA	NA	CAWSVPENQETQYF	TGTGCCTGGAGTGTACCCGAGAACCAAGAGACCCAGTACTTC